The T cell receptor (beta chain) described here comes from a study of blood T cell repertoires in COVID-19. The method was immunoSEQ multiplex PCR; TCRdb's version includes in-frame clones alone and lacks a portion of them. The sample records about 88,000 clones, about 87% being singletons. The V end lost 4 bases, the J end lost 2 bases, and 8 bases lay between the germline ends. The CDR3 totals 13 residues. Germline V gives CDR1 KGHSH, CDR2 LQKENI. The chain is built from TRBV18 and TRBJ1-1; D remains unclear. This sequence originates from a man at least 80 years old with acute or convalescent COVID-19. The sequencing input was peripheral blood. The CDR3 spells CASSRAENTEAFF. The CDR3 coding sequence is TGTGCCAGCTCACGGGCAGAAAACACTGAAGCTTTCTTT.